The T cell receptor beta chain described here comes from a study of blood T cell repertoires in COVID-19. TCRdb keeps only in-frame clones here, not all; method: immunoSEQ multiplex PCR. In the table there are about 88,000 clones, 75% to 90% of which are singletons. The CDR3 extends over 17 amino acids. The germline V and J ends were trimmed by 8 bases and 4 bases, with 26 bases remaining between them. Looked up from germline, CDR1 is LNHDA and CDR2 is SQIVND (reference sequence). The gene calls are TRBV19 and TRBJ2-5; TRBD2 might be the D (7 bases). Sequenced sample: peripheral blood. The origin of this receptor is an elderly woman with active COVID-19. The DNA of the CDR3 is TGTGCCAGTCGCACTAGGCGGGGGCAGGGCGGCGGAGAGACCCAGTACTTC. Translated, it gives CASRTRRGQGGGETQYF.